These 13 T cell receptor beta chains were all obtained from the same sample, sequenced in a study of cytomegalovirus exposure and HLA in healthy donors. Amplification used 60 Vbeta primers and 13 Jbeta primers. Produced via immunoSEQ multiplex PCR; TCRdb's table is partial and in-frame only. The sample records 150,000 to 160,000 clones, 79% being singletons. The source material was PBMCs. The receptors were sampled from a man between 25 and 39 years old in good health and CMV-seropositive.

The rearrangement links TRBV7-2 to TRBJ2-1; TRBD2 agrees at 12 bases. The CDR3 is made up of 14 amino acids. CDR1 SGHTA and CDR2 FQGNSA come from the germline V gene. The J segment lost 7 bases and the V segment lost 4 bases, leaving 2 bases of the junction unmatched. CDR3 in amino acids: CASSSTSGSNEQFF. DNA of the CDR3: TGTGCCAGCAGCTCGACTAGCGGGAGTAATGAGCAGTTCTTC.

The rearrangement uses TRBV11-2 and TRBJ2-1, with D unclear. The germline V and J ends were trimmed by 1 base and 1 base, with 11 bases remaining between them. Germline-derived CDR1 and CDR2 are SGHAT and FQNNGV. The CDR3 sequence is 16 residues long. For the CDR3, the DNA is TGTGCCAGCAGCTTAGCCCCGACGGGTTCCTACAATGAGCAGTTCTTC. As protein: CASSLAPTGSYNEQFF.

This chain connects TRBV6-1 to TRBJ2-3, with TRBD2 as a possible D gene (6 bases). The germline CDR1 and CDR2 sequences are MNHNS and SASEGT. The CDR3 is made up of 15 amino acids. V was trimmed by 3 bases and J by 8 bases, leaving 18 bases between them. CDR3 residues: CASSDLLGGGVTQYF. CDR3 DNA: TGTGCCAGCAGTGACCTACTAGGAGGCGGGGTTACGCAGTATTTT.

The genes are TRBV2 and TRBJ2-7, with TRBD1 identical over 7 bases. The CDR3 spans 14 residues. Per germline, CDR1 SNHLY and CDR2 FYNNEI. Trimming removed 5 bases from V and 1 base from J; junction bases left unmatched: 5. CDR3 in amino acids: CASSPSTGSYEQYF. CDR3 nucleotides: TGTGCCAGCAGTCCCTCGACAGGGTCCTACGAGCAGTACTTC.

This chain links TRBV7-2 with TRBJ1-2, with 7 bases fitting TRBD1. CDR1 and CDR2 (germline): SGHTA, FQGNSA. CDR3 size: 16 residues. With V trimmed by 0 bases and J by 8 bases, 12 bases remained unmatched. The CDR3 nucleotides read TGTGCCAGCAGCTTAGCGAGCATAGGGGGCGAGGGAGGCTACACCTTC. Translation gives CASSLASIGGEGGYTF.

The CDR3 here is CASGKRRNTEAFF. In DNA, the CDR3 is TGTGCCAGCGGTAAGAGGAGGAACACTGAAGCTTTCTTT. This rearrangement joins TRBV27 to TRBJ1-1; D is unresolved. This CDR3 contains 13 residues. CDR1 is MNHEY, CDR2 SMNVEV, per germline (reference sequence). Trimming shortened V by 8 bases and J by 1 base, and 11 bases separated the two germline ends.

This clone was found once. V gene TRBV2 combines with J gene TRBJ1-6; the D gene is possibly TRBD1 (6 bases). The germline CDR1 and CDR2 sequences are SNHLY and FYNNEI. Trimming shortened V by 8 bases and J by 4 bases, and 18 bases separated the two germline ends. This CDR3 region has 16 residues. The DNA for the CDR3 is TGTGCCAGCTTTTCAGGGGCCCTGACTTATAATTCACCCCTCCACTTT. Encoded protein: CASFSGALTYNSPLHF.

This chain connects TRBV19 to TRBJ1-2; TRBD1 agrees at 11 bases. J gave up 4 bases and V 6 bases, and 4 bases lay outside the gene matches. Germline CDR1 reads LNHDA; CDR2 reads SQIVND (reference sequence). The CDR3 runs 14 residues. The chain's CDR3 is CASRDRGRPYGYTF. CDR3 nucleotide sequence: TGTGCCAGTAGGGACAGGGGGCGCCCCTATGGCTACACCTTC.

This sequence joins TRBV2 and TRBJ2-3; 7 bases fit TRBD2. The germline gives CDR1 SNHLY, CDR2 FYNNEI. Germline trimming cut 6 bases from V and 2 bases from J; bases unmatched to any gene: 5. The CDR3 loop spans 14 amino acids. The CDR3 spells CASRGGRATDTQYF. CDR3 in DNA: TGTGCCAGCAGGGGCGGGAGAGCCACAGATACGCAGTATTTT.

The chain uses TRBV5-6 and TRBJ2-7, with TRBD2 matching over 7 bases. Germline CDR1 SGHDT, CDR2 YYEEEE. With V trimmed by 3 bases and J by 3 bases, 9 bases remained unmatched. CDR3 size: 15 residues. The CDR3 region has the DNA TGTGCCAGCAGCTCACGTGGGGGGGGTGGCTACGAGCAGTACTTC. It specifies CASSSRGGGGYEQYF. Complete variable domain (other parts from reference TRBV5-6 and TRBJ2-7): DAGVTQSPTHLIKTRGQQVTLRCSPKSGHDTVSWYQQALGQGPQFIFQYYEEEERQRGNFPDRFSGHQFPNYSSELNVNALLLGDSALYLCASSSRGGGGYEQYFGPGTRLTVT.

The V call is TRBV5-1, the J call TRBJ1-4; 8 bases are shared with TRBD1. Trimming at V came to 0 bases and at J to 9 bases, leaving 4 bases not matched to a gene. The CDR3 extends over 14 amino acids. Germline V gene lookup returns CDR1 SGHRS and CDR2 YFSETQ. DNA for the CDR3: TGCGCCAGCAGCTTGGACAGGGGGGACAAAAAACTGTTTTTT. Its protein is CASSLDRGDKKLFF.

This clone has just a few counts. This chain joins TRBV11-2 and TRBJ1-2, with 8 positions matching TRBD1. This CDR3 has 14 residues. Germline loops: CDR1 SGHAT, CDR2 FQNNGV. J lost 4 bases, V lost 2 bases, and 3 bases had no gene match. In DNA form, the CDR3 reads TGTGCCAGCAGCTTATCCGACAGGGGCTATGGCTACACCTTC. It yields the protein CASSLSDRGYGYTF.

This chain links TRBV10-3 with TRBJ1-1; D unclear. The germline V and J ends were trimmed by 10 bases and 11 bases, with 17 bases remaining between them. Germline V gives CDR1 ENHRY, CDR2 SYGVKD. CDR3 length: 11 residues. This chain's CDR3 is CATTEGGGAFF. The CDR3 DNA reads as TGTGCCACCACGGAGGGTGGCGGGGCTTTCTTT.